This TCR beta chain was obtained from a study of blood T cell repertoires in COVID-19. Whole-study context: From T cells, B-cell-depleted T cells, or PBMCs came the material, which was cDNA or gDNA.

Original processing notes: Researchers report that nucleated cell counts were estimated from reference gene primer amplification. Only in-frame clones appear in the TCRdb table, and some are missing; sequencing was by immunoSEQ multiplex PCR. V and J calls and clone size come straight from that table; D and trimming were deduced from the DNA. The sample lists some 350,000 clones; around four fifths were seen once. This clone turned up a few times. Unmatched junction bases numbered 14, after V lost 1 base and J lost 9 bases. The CDR3 has 17 amino acids. Germline assignment: CDR1 SEHNR and CDR2 FQNEAQ (reference sequence).

The TCR sequence derives from a man between 25 and 39 years old with active or convalescent COVID-19. The chain has TRBV7-9 and TRBJ2-1; 8 nucleotides match TRBD1. What was sequenced was peripheral blood. CDR3 loop: CASSLGRTGGRVSEQFF. The DNA for the CDR3 is TGTGCCAGCAGCTTAGGGCGTACAGGGGGAAGGGTTAGTGAGCAGTTCTTC.